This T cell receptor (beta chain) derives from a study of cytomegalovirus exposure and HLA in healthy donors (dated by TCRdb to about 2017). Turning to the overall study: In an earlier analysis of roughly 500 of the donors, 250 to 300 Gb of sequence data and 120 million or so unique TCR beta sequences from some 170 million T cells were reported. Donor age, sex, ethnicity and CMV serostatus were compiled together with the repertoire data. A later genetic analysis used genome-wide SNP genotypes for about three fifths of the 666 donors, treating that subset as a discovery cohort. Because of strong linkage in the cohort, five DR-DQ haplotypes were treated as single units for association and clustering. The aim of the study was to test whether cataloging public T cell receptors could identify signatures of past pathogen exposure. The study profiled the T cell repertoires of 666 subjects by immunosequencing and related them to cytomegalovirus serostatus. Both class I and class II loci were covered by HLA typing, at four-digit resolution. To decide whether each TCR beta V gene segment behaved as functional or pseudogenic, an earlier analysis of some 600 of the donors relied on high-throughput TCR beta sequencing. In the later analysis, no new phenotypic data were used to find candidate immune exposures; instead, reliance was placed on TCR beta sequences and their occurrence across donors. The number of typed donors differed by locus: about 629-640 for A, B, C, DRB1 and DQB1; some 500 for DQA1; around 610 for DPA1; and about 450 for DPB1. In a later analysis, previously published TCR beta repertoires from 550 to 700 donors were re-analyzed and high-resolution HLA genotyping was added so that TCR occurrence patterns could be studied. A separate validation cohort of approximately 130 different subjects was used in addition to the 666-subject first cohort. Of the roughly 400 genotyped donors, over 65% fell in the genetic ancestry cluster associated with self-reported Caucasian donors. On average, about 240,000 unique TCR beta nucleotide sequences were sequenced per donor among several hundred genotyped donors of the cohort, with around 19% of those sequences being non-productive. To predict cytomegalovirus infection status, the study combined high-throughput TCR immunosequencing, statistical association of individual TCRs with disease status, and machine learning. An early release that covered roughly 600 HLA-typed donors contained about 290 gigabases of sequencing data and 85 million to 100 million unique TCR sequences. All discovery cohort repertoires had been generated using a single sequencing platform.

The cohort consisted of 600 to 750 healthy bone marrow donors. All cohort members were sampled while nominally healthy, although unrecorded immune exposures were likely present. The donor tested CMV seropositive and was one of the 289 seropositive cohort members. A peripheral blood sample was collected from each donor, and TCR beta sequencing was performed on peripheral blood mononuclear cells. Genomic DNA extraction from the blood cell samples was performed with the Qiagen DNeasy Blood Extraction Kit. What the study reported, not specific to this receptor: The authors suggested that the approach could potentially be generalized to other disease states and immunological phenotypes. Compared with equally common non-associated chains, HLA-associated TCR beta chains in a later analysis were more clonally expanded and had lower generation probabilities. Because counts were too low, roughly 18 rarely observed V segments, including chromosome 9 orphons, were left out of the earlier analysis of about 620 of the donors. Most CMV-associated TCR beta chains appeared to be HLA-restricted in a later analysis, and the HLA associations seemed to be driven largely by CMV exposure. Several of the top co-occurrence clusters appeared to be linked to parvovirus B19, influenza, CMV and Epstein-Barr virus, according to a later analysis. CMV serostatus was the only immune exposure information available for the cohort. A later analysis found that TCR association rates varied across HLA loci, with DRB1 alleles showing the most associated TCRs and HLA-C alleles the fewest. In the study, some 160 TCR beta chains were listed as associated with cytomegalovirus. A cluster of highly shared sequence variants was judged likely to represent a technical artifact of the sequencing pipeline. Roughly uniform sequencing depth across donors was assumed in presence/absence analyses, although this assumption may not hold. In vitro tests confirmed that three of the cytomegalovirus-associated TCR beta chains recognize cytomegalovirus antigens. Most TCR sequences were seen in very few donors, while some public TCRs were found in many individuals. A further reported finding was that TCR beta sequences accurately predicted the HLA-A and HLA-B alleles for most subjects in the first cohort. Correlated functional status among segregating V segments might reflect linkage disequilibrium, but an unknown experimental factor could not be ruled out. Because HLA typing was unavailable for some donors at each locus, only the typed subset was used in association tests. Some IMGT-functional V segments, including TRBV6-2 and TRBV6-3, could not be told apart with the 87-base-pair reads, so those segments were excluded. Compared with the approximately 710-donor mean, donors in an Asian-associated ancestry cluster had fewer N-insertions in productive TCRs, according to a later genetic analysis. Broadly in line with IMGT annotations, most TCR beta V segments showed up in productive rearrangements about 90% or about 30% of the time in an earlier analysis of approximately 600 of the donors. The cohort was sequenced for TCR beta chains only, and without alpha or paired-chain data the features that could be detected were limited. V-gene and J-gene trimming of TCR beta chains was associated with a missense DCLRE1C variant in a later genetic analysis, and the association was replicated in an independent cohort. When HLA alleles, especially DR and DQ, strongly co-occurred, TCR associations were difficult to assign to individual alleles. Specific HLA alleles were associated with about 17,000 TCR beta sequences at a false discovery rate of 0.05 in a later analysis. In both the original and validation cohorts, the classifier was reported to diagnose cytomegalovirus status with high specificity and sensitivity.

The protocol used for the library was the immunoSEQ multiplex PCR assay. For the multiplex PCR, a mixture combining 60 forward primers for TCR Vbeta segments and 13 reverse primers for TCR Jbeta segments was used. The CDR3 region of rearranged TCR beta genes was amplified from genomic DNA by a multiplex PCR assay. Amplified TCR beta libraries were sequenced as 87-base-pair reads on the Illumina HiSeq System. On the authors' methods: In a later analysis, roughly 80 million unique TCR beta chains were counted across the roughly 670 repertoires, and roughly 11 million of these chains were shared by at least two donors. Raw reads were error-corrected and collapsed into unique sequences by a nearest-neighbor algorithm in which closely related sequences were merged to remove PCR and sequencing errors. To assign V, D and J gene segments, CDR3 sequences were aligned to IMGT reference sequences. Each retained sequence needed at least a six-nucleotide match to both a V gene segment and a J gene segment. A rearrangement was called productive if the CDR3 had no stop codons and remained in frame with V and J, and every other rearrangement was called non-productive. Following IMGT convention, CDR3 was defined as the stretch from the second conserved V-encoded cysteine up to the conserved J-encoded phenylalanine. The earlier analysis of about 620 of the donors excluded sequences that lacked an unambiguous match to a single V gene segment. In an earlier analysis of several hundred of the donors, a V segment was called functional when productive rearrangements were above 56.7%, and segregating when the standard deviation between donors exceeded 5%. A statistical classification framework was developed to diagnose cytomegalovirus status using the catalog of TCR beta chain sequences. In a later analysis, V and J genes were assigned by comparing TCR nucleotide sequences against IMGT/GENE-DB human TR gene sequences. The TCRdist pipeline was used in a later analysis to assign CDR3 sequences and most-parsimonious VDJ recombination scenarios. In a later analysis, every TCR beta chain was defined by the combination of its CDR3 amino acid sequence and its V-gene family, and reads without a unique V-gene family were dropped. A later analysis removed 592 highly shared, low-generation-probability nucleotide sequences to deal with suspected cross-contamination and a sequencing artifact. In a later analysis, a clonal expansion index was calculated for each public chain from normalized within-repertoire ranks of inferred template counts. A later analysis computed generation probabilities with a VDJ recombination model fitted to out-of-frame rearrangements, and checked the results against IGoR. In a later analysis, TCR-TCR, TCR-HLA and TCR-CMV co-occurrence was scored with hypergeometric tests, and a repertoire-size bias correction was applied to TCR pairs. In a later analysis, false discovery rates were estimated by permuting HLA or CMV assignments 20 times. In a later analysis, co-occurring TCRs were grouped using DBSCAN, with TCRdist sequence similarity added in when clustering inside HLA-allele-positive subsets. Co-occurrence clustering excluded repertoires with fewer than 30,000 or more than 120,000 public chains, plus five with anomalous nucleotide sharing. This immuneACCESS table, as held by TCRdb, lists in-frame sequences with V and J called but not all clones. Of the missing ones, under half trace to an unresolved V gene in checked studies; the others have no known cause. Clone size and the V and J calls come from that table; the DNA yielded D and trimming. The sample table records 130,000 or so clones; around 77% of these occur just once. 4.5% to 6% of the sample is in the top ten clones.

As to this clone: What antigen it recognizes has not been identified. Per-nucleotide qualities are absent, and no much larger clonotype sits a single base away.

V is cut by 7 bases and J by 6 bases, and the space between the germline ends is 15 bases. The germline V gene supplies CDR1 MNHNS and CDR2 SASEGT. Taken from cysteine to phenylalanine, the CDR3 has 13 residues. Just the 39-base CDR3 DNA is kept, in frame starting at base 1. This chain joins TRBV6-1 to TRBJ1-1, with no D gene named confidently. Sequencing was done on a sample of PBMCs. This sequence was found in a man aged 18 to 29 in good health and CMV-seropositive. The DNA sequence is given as TGTGCCAGCACGGAGGGAGTCCACTCTGAAGCTTTCTTT. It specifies CASTEGVHSEAFF.